Presented here are 5 T cell receptor beta chains from one specimen sequenced in a study of PD-L1 blockade in urothelial cancer (dated by TCRdb to 2015 to 2018). In the paper's terms, the time point label means: pretreatment peripheral blood. Receptor amplification or capture employed the immunoSEQ multiplex PCR assay. TCRdb took this table from immuneACCESS and kept in-frame rearrangements with V and J called. Such tables lack part of the clones; where checked against another copy, unresolved V genes explain under half of the gap, and the rest is unexplained. The sample table records tens of thousands of clones; approximately 89% of these occur just once. Jointly, the top ten make up approximately 10% of the sample. The starting material was PBMCs, obtained around atezolizumab (anti-PD-L1) treatment. The receptor source for this set is a woman aged 55-70 years with urothelial cancer.

This sequence joins TRBV28 and TRBJ1-5; a possible D gene is TRBD1 (6 bases). Germline loops: CDR1 MDHEN, CDR2 SYDVKM. CDR3 length equals 14 residues. Trimming stripped 7 bases from V and 3 bases from J, with 13 bases between. This CDR3 is CASTPRQVNQPQHF. The CDR3 DNA reads TGTGCCAGCACCCCCAGACAGGTCAATCAGCCCCAGCATTTT.

The V and J genes are TRBV7-6 and TRBJ2-3; D perhaps matches TRBD1 (5 bases). Germline V gives CDR1 SGHVS, CDR2 FNYEAQ. V lost 5 bases and J 0 bases, leaving 21 bases between the germline ends. The CDR3 sequence is 18 residues long. The CDR3 here is CASSPTIWQGASTDTQYF. The CDR3 nucleotides read TGTGCCAGCAGCCCGACCATCTGGCAGGGCGCTAGCACAGATACGCAGTATTTT. Filled out from reference TRBV7-6 and TRBJ2-3, the complete variable domain reads GAGVSQSPRYKVTKRGQDVALRCDPISGHVSLYWYRQALGQGPEFLTYFNYEAQQDKSGLPNDRFSAERPEGSISTLTIQRTEQRDSAMYRCASSPTIWQGASTDTQYFGPGTRLTVL.

This clone was seen a single time. This chain connects TRBV4-3 to TRBJ2-6; TRBD1 is a possible D gene (6 bases). The V gene lost 0 bases and the J gene lost 0 bases, with 9 bases spanning the gap. From germline, CDR1 is LGHNA and CDR2 YSLEER. There are 17 residues in the CDR3. The CDR3 spells CASSQDNRASGANVLTF. Written as DNA, the CDR3 is TGCGCCAGCAGCCAAGACAACAGGGCCTCTGGGGCCAACGTCCTGACTTTC.

This clone was detected once. The V gene is TRBV29-1, the J gene TRBJ2-6, with TRBD1 identical over 8 bases. J was trimmed by 0 bases and V by 4 bases; bases with no gene match: 2. This CDR3 region has 15 residues. The V gene's germline CDR1 is SQVTM and CDR2 ANQGSEA. CDR3 bases: TGCAGCGTTGGGACAGGGCACTCTGGGGCCAACGTCCTGACTTTC. Translating gives CSVGTGHSGANVLTF.

This sequence joins TRBV5-1 and TRBJ2-5; possible D gene TRBD1, 5 bases. Germline CDR1 is SGHRS and CDR2 is YFSETQ. CDR3 length: 15 amino acids. Deletions cut 0 bases from V and 5 bases from J, with 14 bases between. The CDR3 coding sequence is TGCGCCAGCAGCTTGGGCCAGGGCGAGGTGGAGACCCAGTACTTC. This translates into CASSLGQGEVETQYF. Together with reference TRBV5-1 and TRBJ2-5, the CDR3 gives the full variable domain: KAGVTQTPRYLIKTRGQQVTLSCSPISGHRSVSWYQQTPGQGLQFLFEYFSETQRNKGNFPGRFSGRQFSNSRSEMNVSTLELGDSALYLCASSLGQGEVETQYFGPGTRLLVL.